Below are 16 T cell receptor beta chains sequenced from a single sample in a study of read filtering for tumor transcriptome and immune sequencing. The library was built from about 0.4 ug RNA with molecular barcoded adaptors for alpha/delta and beta/gamma chains. Via MiXCR, TCRdb re-called the reads, giving one row per CDR3 protein. The sample shows about 39,000 distinct CDR3 sequences, about 14% of them seen only once. The material sequenced was a population of CD138-negative cells sorted from bone marrow. Receptors were obtained from a donor older than 35 with multiple myeloma.

Worth noting for this clonotype: This may be a read error: a much more frequent sequence differs by one nucleotide. The V and J genes are TRBV28 and TRBJ2-1; 15 positions match TRBD2. The germline CDR1 and CDR2 sequences are MDHEN and SYDVKM. This CDR3 is built from 15 residues. The CDR3 spells CASGFGLAGGPEQFF. CDR3 DNA sequence: TGTGCCAGCGGTTTTGGACTAGCGGGGGGGCCGGAGCAGTTCTTC.

For this clonotype: This may arise from a read error, as a much more abundant clone is one base away. The missing conserved phenylalanine or tryptophan at the end of this CDR3 makes a read error likely. The V and J genes are TRBV11-2 and TRBJ2-5; D gene uncertain. The CDR3 is 14 residues long. In germline, CDR1 is SGHAT, CDR2 FQNNGV. The germline V and J ends were trimmed by 4 bases and 2 bases, with 11 bases remaining between them. CDR3 sequence (DNA): TGTGCCAGCAGCTGGGCAGTCACACAAGAGACCCAGTACTCC. Residues: CASSWAVTQETQYS.

There are many counts of this clonotype. The CDR3 sequence: CASSRSFGDSNQPQHF. The CDR3 DNA reads as TGTGCCAGCAGCCGTTCTTTCGGGGATAGCAATCAGCCCCAGCATTTT. The chain couples TRBV2 to TRBJ1-5; D not resolved. This CDR3 is 16 amino acids long. Germline V gives CDR1 SNHLY, CDR2 FYNNEI. V lost 6 bases to trimming and J lost 0 bases, with 15 bases between them. Together with reference TRBV2 and TRBJ1-5, the CDR3 gives the full variable domain: EPEVTQTPSHQVTQMGQEVILRCVPISNHLYFYWYRQILGQKVEFLVSFYNNEISEKSEIFDDQFSVERPDGSNFTLKIRSTKLEDSAMYFCASSRSFGDSNQPQHFGDGTRLSIL.

This clonotype appeared many times. The chain uses TRBV27 and TRBJ1-5; D uncertain. Trimming left V 0 bases short and J 2 bases short, with 14 bases between. This CDR3 region has 17 residues. CDR1 and CDR2 from the germline V gene are MNHEY and SMNVEV (reference sequence). The CDR3 is CASSLSAGIGGNQPQHF. CDR3 DNA sequence: TGTGCCAGCAGTTTATCGGCGGGGATCGGGGGCAATCAGCCCCAGCATTTT.

This clonotype was recorded at least ten times. This chain joins TRBV29-1 and TRBJ2-5; 8 positions agree with TRBD1. From germline, CDR1 is SQVTM and CDR2 ANQGSEA. V trimming: 6 bases; J trimming: 9 bases; junction bases outside the gene matches: 12. The CDR3 is 13 residues long. CDR3 sequence: CSVSGQAREAQYF. For the CDR3, the DNA is TGCAGCGTCTCGGGACAGGCAAGAGAAGCCCAGTACTTC.

This clonotype was counted many times. The gene calls are TRBV30 and TRBJ1-2, with D unresolved. The length of the CDR3 is 11 residues. Per germline, CDR1 GTSNPN and CDR2 SVGIG (reference sequence). V was clipped by 0 bases and J by 8 bases, with 7 bases between them. CDR3 coding DNA: TGTGCCTGGAGTGTACAAAGGGGCTACACCTTC. Amino acids: CAWSVQRGYTF.

In regard to this clonotype: A junction end diverges from the germline sequence, so it may reflect a read error. The genes are TRBV18 and TRBJ2-1; D assignment may be TRBD1 or TRBD2 (5 bases each). This CDR3 spans 17 amino acids. The germline V gene has CDR1 KGHSH and CDR2 LQKENI. The CDR3 loop is CASSLDEGLRGPDGQFF. The CDR3 DNA reads TGTGCTAGCTCACTAGACGAAGGACTCCGGGGCCCCGATGGGCAGTTCTTC.

Remarks on this clonotype: A far bigger clonotype differs at one base, so this is likely a read error. This chain links TRBV7-8 with TRBJ2-5; 7 bases align to TRBD2. V lost 3 bases, J lost 0 bases, and 13 bases stayed unmatched. Germline CDR1 and CDR2: SGHVS and FQNEAQ. CDR3 length: 18 residues. In DNA form, the CDR3 reads TGTGCCAGCAGCTTCGGACTACCGGGGGGTCGGTACCAAGAGACCCAGTACTTC. As protein: CASSFGLPGGRYQETQYF.

This clonotype was found many times. This may be a read error, as it is one base from a much larger clone. This sequence joins TRBV9 and TRBJ2-7, with 11 bases identical to TRBD2. Per the germline V gene, CDR1 is SGDLS and CDR2 is YYNGEE. V shed 7 bases and J 2 bases; nucleotides not matched to a gene: 8. The length of the CDR3 is 15 residues. CDR3 sequence reads: CASCLAGGATYEQYF. The CDR3, as DNA: TGTGCCAGCTGCCTAGCGGGGGGCGCTACCTACGAGCAGTACTTC.

This clonotype was seen a few times. This clone may be a read error of a much larger clone one base away. CDR3 sequence reads: CASSQDHWATEALF. In nucleotides, the CDR3 is TGCGCCAGCAGCCAAGATCACTGGGCAACTGAAGCTCTCTTT. This chain connects TRBV4-3 to TRBJ1-1; D unclear. The CDR3 runs to 14 residues. Germline CDR1 reads LGHNA; CDR2 reads YSLEER.

This clonotype showed up many times. This chain joins TRBV2 and TRBJ1-1; 7 bases map to TRBD1. Unmatched junction bases numbered 10, after V lost 3 bases and J lost 3 bases. The CDR3 spans 16 residues. Germline assignment: CDR1 SNHLY and CDR2 FYNNEI. CDR3 sequence (DNA): TGTGCCAGCAGTGACAGGGGGGGTCCGCGATACACTGAAGCTTTCTTT. Amino acids: CASSDRGGPRYTEAFF.

Many counts were recorded for this clonotype. CDR3 nucleotide sequence: TGTGCCAGCAGCTTAGGGGCCCTGGGACCTGAAGCTTTCTTT. Its protein product is CASSLGALGPEAFF. This sequence joins TRBV7-9 and TRBJ1-1; the D gene is possibly TRBD1 (5 bases). Germline V gene lookup returns CDR1 SEHNR and CDR2 FQNEAQ (reference sequence). V dropped 1 base and J dropped 6 bases, with 12 bases sitting between them. The CDR3 covers 14 residues.

The chain links TRBV28 to TRBJ2-3; D might be TRBD1 or TRBD2, each matching 5 bases. CDR3 length: 16 amino acids. V gave up 5 bases and J gave up 2 bases, with 17 bases separating them. Germline values: CDR1 MDHEN, CDR2 SYDVKM. The CDR3 protein is CASSPRDPIPTDTQYF. The CDR3 coding sequence is TGTGCCAGCAGTCCCCGGGACCCAATTCCCACAGATACGCAGTATTTT.

In this sample, this clonotype is medium-sized. The gene calls are TRBV6-1 and TRBJ2-7; D unclear. Germline lookup yields CDR1 MNHNS and CDR2 SASEGT. Trimming pared 6 bases from V and 3 bases from J, leaving 15 bases between. The CDR3 is 14 residues long. CDR3 region: CASSDHFTFYEQYF. The CDR3 nucleotides are TGTGCCAGCAGCGATCACTTCACATTCTACGAGCAGTACTTC.

A few counts support this clonotype. Germline and junction disagree at one end, which may indicate a read error. V gene TRBV7-2 combines with J gene TRBJ2-7; perhaps TRBD2 as D (6 bases). This CDR3 spans 16 amino acids. Germline V CDR1 and CDR2: SGHTA, FQGNSA. The chain's CDR3 is CASSSPPGGTPYEQYF. The CDR3 DNA is TGTGCCAGCAGCTCCCCCCCTGGGGGGACCCCCTACGAGCAGTACTTT.

This clonotype was counted many times. At one of its ends the junction is not consistent with the germline gene, which may arise from a read error. This chain connects TRBV7-7 to TRBJ1-4; D remains ambiguous. The V gene's germline CDR1 is SSHAT and CDR2 FNYEAQ (reference sequence). The CDR3 has 15 amino acids. Here the CDR3 DNA reads TGTGCTAGCAGCTTGGGCCAGCAGCTTAATGAAAAACTGTTTTTT. Its translation: CASSLGQQLNEKLFF.